This TCR beta chain was observed in a study of blood T cell repertoires in COVID-19. TCRdb's copy holds only in-frame clones and misses some; the assay was immunoSEQ multiplex PCR. The table shows about 200,000 clones, with roughly nine tenths occurring only once. The specimen was peripheral blood. This sequence originates from a woman in her 50s with acute or convalescent COVID-19.

This CDR3 is CASSQLVSAAPGYEQYF. The CDR3 DNA is TGTGCCAGCAGTCAACTCGTTTCAGCCGCCCCAGGCTACGAGCAGTACTTC. The chain carries TRBV6-6 and TRBJ2-7; D gene unclear. The V gene lost 5 bases and the J gene lost 3 bases, with 23 bases spanning the gap. Germline loops: CDR1 MNHNY, CDR2 SVGAGI (reference sequence). This CDR3 is built from 17 residues.